The rows below give T cell receptor beta chains drawn from one sample of a study of cytomegalovirus exposure and HLA in healthy donors. Assay: immunoSEQ multiplex PCR; the TCRdb copy retains only in-frame clones and omits some. The table shows hundreds of thousands of clones, with approximately 80% occurring only once. The sequencing input was PBMCs. Source of these receptors: a woman in her twenties or thirties in good health and CMV-seropositive. The CDR3 runs from the conserved cysteine through the conserved F or W. D genes are given only for firm matches. Clone size is not always given. Where it is, it says once, few, many or a class for expanded clones.

clone size	V gene	D gene	J gene	CDR3 DNA	CDR3 protein
.	TRBV2	.	TRBJ1-1	TGTGCCAGCAGGGTGGGGGGTCTGTGGGACACTGAAGCTTTCTTT	CASRVGGLWDTEAFF
.	TRBV5-1	TRBD1	TRBJ2-7	TGCGCCAGCAGCCGCGCGGAAAACAGGGGAAACGAGCAGTACTTC	CASSRAENRGNEQYF
.	TRBV13	TRBD1	TRBJ2-7	TGTGCCAGCAGCGGACAGGACCGACCCTACGAGCAGTACTTC	CASSGQDRPYEQYF
.	TRBV29-1	.	TRBJ2-7	TGCAGCGTTGGGGACACAACCCTGGGCTCCTACGAGCAGTACTTC	CSVGDTTLGSYEQYF
.	TRBV25-1	.	TRBJ1-1	TGTGCCAGCAGTGAAAGTTCGAACACTGAAGCTTTCTTT	CASSESSNTEAFF
.	TRBV7-8	.	TRBJ1-5	TGTGCCAGCAGCTGGGGTGCCAATCAGCCCCAGCATTTT	CASSWGANQPQHF
few	TRBV6-5	TRBD1	TRBJ2-7	TGTGCCAGCAGTTACCGGACAGGGAACCACGAGCAGTACTTC	CASSYRTGNHEQYF
.	TRBV13	TRBD2	TRBJ2-7	TGTGCCAGCAGCTCCCGGACTAGCGGGAGGCACTACGAGCAGTACTTC	CASSSRTSGRHYEQYF
.	TRBV6-1	.	TRBJ2-7	TGTGCCAGCAGTTTGGTCGAGGGCCTCTCCTACGAGCAGTACTTC	CASSLVEGLSYEQYF
.	TRBV9	.	TRBJ2-1	TGTGCCAGCAGCTCGAGGGGCGGAACCACCTACAATGAGCAGTTCTTC	CASSSRGGTTYNEQFF
.	TRBV7-7	.	TRBJ2-2	TGTGCTAGCAGCCCCCTAAGCGCCGGGGAGCTGTTTTTT	CASSPLSAGELFF
.	TRBV5-1	.	TRBJ2-3	TGCGCCAGCAGCGGGCCGGGCTCTACAGATACGCAGTATTTT	CASSGPGSTDTQYF
.	TRBV28	.	TRBJ1-5	TGTGCCAGCAGTACGGGTAATCAGCCCCAGCATTTT	CASSTGNQPQHF
.	TRBV20-1	.	TRBJ1-2	TGCAGTGCTAGTTCGGGCGGCGGCTACACCTTC	CSASSGGGYTF
.	TRBV29-1	.	TRBJ1-1	TGCAGCGTTGTCCCGGGGTTAAGGAACACTGAAGCTTTCTTT	CSVVPGLRNTEAFF
.	TRBV9	.	TRBJ1-1	TGTGCCAGCAGCGTTGTCCGGGCGAACACTGAAGCTTTCTTT	CASSVVRANTEAFF
.	TRBV18	.	TRBJ1-4	TGTGCCAGCTCACCTCTCACGGGCGCGGATGAAAAACTGTTTTTT	CASSPLTGADEKLFF
.	TRBV7-9	.	TRBJ1-5	TGTGCCAGCAGCTTTCCCACGGGAGTAGGCAATCAGCCCCAGCATTTT	CASSFPTGVGNQPQHF